The entry below describes one T cell receptor (beta chain). This CDR3 region has 13 residues. The V end was cut by 5 bases, the J end by 7 bases, with 13 bases between. CDR1 SGHDT and CDR2 YYEEEE come from the germline V gene. This specimen comes from a study of response to subunit inactivated influenza vaccine. TCRdb reanalysed the RT-PCR reads using MiXCR and keeps one entry per CDR3 protein. The table includes 550,000 to 800,000 distinct CDR3 sequences, about 15% detected once. This receptor was obtained from a man over 45 who received an inactivated influenza vaccine. The chain employs TRBV5-6 and TRBJ2-1; perhaps TRBD2 as D (5 bases). Sequencing was performed on PBMCs from blood, taken 14 days before vaccination. The CDR3 reads CASRLTTNNEQFF. The CDR3 region has the DNA TGTGCCAGCAGACTGACGACTAATAATGAGCAGTTCTTC. Combining the CDR3 with reference TRBV5-6 and TRBJ2-1 gives the whole variable domain DAGVTQSPTHLIKTRGQQVTLRCSPKSGHDTVSWYQQALGQGPQFIFQYYEEEERQRGNFPDRFSGHQFPNYSSELNVNALLLGDSALYLCASRLTTNNEQFFGPGTRLTVL.